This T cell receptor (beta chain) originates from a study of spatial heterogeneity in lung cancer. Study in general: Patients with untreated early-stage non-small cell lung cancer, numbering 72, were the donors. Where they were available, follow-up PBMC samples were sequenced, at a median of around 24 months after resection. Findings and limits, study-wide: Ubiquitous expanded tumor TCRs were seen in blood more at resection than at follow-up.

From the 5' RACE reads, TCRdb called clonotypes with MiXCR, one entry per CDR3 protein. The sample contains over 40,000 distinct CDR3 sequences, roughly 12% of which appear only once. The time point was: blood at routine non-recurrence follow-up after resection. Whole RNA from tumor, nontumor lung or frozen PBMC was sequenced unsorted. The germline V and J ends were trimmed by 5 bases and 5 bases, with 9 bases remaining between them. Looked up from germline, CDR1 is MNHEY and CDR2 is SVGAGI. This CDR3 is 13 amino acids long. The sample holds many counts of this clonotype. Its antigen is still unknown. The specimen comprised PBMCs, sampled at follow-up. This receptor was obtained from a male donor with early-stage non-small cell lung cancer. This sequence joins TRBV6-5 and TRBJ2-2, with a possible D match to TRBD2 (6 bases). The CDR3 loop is CASSGRETGELFF. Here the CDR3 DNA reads TGTGCCAGCAGTGGCCGGGAGACCGGGGAGCTGTTTTTT.